The clone carrying this T cell receptor beta chain turned up a few times. These data are taken from a study of blood T cell repertoires in COVID-19. Across the study: The origin of the acute and convalescent COVID-19 samples was the United States, Italy and Spain. Sample material is recorded as cDNA or gDNA derived from T cells, B-cell-depleted T cells, or PBMCs.

In the study's own analysis: Amplified reference gene primers provided the basis for estimating nucleated cell counts. TCRdb keeps only in-frame clones here, not all; method: immunoSEQ multiplex PCR. V and J calls and clone size are as listed in that table; D and trimming were resolved from the DNA. Of roughly 40,000 clones in the sample, 70% to 80% were seen once. The trim removed 6 bases at V and 5 bases at J, leaving 9 bases unmatched. CDR1 SGHNT and CDR2 YENEEA come from the germline V gene. The CDR3 loop spans 16 amino acids. The sample was peripheral blood. The TCR originated in a man aged 65 to 85 with active or convalescent COVID-19. The genes are TRBV11-3 and TRBJ1-6, with 8 bases matching TRBD1. The CDR3 protein is CASRAGQGFNNSPLHF. The CDR3 bases are TGTGCCAGCAGGGCCGGACAGGGTTTCAATAATTCACCCCTCCACTTT.